This entry lists 2 T cell receptor beta chains sequenced from one sample in a study of T cell responses to AZD1222 COVID-19 vaccine. Sequenced by immunoSEQ multiplex PCR; TCRdb stores in-frame clones only, minus some. This table has 45,000 to 55,000 clones, 80% to 90% appearing once. Specimen: peripheral blood, collected 28 days after the second AZD1222 dose. These receptors all stem from an adult who received the AZD1222 COVID-19 vaccine.

The chain couples TRBV27 to TRBJ2-3; tentatively, D is TRBD2 (6 bases). CDR1 and CDR2 from the germline V gene are MNHEY and SMNVEV (reference sequence). The V gene lost 0 bases and the J gene lost 0 bases, with 10 bases spanning the gap. The length of the CDR3 is 16 residues. The CDR3 is CASSLSREYSTDTQYF. CDR3 coding DNA: TGTGCCAGCAGTTTATCCCGGGAGTATAGCACAGATACGCAGTATTTT.

The V gene is TRBV30, the J gene TRBJ2-3, with 8 bases lining up with TRBD2. V lost 0 bases to trimming and J lost 0 bases; unmatched junction nucleotides: 5. The CDR3 contains 16 residues. Germline V gene sequence: CDR1 GTSNPN, CDR2 SVGIG (reference sequence). The DNA for the CDR3 is TGTGCCTGGAGTGTAGGGTCTAGCGGGAGCACAGATACGCAGTATTTT. Protein sequence: CAWSVGSSGSTDTQYF.